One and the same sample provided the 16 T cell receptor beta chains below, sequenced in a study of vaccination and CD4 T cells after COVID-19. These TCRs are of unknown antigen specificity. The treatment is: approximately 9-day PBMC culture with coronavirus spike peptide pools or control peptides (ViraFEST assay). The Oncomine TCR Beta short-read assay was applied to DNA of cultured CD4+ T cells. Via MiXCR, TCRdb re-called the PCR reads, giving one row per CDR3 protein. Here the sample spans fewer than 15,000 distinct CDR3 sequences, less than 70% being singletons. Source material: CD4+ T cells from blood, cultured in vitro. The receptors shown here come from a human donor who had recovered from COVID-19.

CDR3 region: CASSIRRGELFF. The CDR3 DNA follows: TGTGCCAGCAGTATACGGCGCGGGGAGCTGTTTTTT. This chain uses TRBV12-3 or TRBV12-4 with TRBJ2-2; D unclear. V shed 5 bases and J shed 7 bases, with 8 bases lying between them. CDR3 length: 12 residues.

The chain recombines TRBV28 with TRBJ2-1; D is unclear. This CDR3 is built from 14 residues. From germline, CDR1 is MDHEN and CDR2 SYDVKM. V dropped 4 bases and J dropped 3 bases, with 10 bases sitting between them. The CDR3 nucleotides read TGTGCCAGCAGTTATGGCGTAATCTACAATGAGCAGTTCTTC. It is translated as CASSYGVIYNEQFF.

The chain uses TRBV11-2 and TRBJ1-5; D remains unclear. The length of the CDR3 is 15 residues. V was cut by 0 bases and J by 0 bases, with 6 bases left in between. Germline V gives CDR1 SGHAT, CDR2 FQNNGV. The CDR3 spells CASSLESYSNQPQHF. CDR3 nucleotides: TGTGCCAGCAGCTTAGAGTCGTATAGCAATCAGCCCCAGCATTTT.

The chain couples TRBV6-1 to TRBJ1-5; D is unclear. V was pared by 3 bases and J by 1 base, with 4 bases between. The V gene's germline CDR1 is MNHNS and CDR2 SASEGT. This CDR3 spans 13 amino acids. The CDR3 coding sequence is TGTGCCAGCAGTGAGCACAGCAATCAGCCCCAGCATTTT. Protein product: CASSEHSNQPQHF.

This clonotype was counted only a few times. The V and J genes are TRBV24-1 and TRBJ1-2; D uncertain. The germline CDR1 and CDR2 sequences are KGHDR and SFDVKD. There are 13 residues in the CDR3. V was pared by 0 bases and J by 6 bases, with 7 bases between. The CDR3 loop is CATSDLVGNGYTF. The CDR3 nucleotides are TGTGCCACCAGTGATTTGGTTGGAAATGGCTACACCTTC.

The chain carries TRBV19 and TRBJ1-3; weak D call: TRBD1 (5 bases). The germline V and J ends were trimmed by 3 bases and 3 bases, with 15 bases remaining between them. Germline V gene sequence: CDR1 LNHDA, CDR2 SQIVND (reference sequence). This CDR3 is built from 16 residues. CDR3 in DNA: TGTGCCAGTAGTATGGGGACTCCGGAGGATGGAAACACCATATATTTT. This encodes CASSMGTPEDGNTIYF.

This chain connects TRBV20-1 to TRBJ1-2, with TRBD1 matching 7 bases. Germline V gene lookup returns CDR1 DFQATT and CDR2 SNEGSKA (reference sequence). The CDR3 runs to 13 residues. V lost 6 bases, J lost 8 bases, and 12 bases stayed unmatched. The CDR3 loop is CSAVTGQEHGYTF. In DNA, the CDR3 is TGCAGTGCCGTTACTGGACAGGAACACGGCTACACCTTC.

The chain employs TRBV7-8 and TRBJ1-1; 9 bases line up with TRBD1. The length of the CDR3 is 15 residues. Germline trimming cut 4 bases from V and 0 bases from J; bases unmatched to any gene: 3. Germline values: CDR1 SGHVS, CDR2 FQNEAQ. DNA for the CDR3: TGTGCCAGCAGCTCTAGACAGGGGGTGAACACTGAAGCTTTCTTT. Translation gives CASSSRQGVNTEAFF.

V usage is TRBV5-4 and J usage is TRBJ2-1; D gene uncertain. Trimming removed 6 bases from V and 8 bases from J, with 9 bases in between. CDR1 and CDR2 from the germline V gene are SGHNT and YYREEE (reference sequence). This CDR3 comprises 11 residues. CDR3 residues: CASNQLDEQFF. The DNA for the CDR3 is TGTGCCAGCAACCAACTCGATGAGCAGTTCTTC.

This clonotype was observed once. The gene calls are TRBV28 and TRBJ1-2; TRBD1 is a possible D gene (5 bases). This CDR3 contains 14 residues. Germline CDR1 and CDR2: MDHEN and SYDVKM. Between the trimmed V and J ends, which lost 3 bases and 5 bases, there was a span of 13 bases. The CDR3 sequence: CASSLAGRRYGYTF. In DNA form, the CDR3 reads TGTGCCAGCAGTTTGGCGGGACGGAGGTATGGCTACACCTTC.

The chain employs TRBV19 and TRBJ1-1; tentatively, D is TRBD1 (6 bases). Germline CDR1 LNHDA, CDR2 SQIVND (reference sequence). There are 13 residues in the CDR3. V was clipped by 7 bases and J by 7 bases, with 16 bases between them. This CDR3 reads CASNPTGFGEAFF. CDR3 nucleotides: TGTGCCAGTAACCCCACAGGGTTTGGTGAAGCTTTCTTT.

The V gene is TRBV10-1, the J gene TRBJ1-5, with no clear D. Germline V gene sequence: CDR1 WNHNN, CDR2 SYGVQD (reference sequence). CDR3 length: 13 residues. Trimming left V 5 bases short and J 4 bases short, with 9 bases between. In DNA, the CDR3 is TGCGCCAGCAGTAGGACCCCTAATCAGCCCCAGCATTTT. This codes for CASSRTPNQPQHF.

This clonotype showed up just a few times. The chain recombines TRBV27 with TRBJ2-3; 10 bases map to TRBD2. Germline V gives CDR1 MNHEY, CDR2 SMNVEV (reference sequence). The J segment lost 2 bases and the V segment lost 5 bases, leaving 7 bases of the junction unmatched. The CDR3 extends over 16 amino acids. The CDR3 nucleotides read TGTGCCAGCAGTAATGATAGCGGGAGGCCCACAGATACGCAGTATTTT. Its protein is CASSNDSGRPTDTQYF.

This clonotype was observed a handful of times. This CDR3 is CASSIPQGGQGRGSGNTIYF. CDR3 DNA: TGTGCCAGCAGCATCCCCCAAGGGGGACAGGGGCGGGGTTCAGGAAACACCATATATTTT. The V gene is TRBV21-1, the J gene TRBJ1-3; TRBD1 is the table's D call, not checked against the DNA. TRBV21-1 constitutes a pseudogene. This CDR3 comprises 20 residues.

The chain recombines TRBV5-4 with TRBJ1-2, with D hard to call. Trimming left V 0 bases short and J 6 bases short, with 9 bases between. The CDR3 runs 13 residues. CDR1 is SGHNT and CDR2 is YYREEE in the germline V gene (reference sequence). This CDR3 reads CASSLASGHGYTF. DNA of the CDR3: TGTGCCAGCAGCTTGGCCTCTGGCCATGGCTACACCTTC.

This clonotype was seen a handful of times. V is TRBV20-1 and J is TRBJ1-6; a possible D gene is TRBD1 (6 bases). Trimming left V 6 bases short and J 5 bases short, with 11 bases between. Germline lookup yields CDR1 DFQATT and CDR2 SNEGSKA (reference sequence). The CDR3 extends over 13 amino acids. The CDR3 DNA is TGCAGTGCAGGTTCAGGGGATAATTCACCCCTCCACTTT. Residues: CSAGSGDNSPLHF.